This is a list of T cell receptor beta chains from one sample in a study of cytotoxic CD8 clonotypes in ibrutinib-treated CLL. Produced via immunoSEQ multiplex PCR; TCRdb's table is partial and in-frame only. The profile shows over 150,000 clones, approximately 77% of them singletons. Sample: PBMCs, taken after 12 months of ibrutinib treatment. The receptor set was obtained from a human donor with chronic lymphocytic leukemia. Each CDR3 is given with its conserved first and last residue. Fields, in order: D gene, clone size, J gene, V gene, CDR3 DNA, CDR3 protein. A D gene is named only where the DNA matches it firmly. Size is omitted from some rows. Given values are once, few, many or a class for expanded clones.

d_gene: -
abundance: -
j_gene: TRBJ1-6
v_gene: TRBV5-1
CDR3nt: TGCGCCAGCAGCCAGGTGGGGGCTATAGGGAATTCACCCCTCCACTTT
CDR3aa: CASSQVGAIGNSPLHF

d_gene: -
abundance: -
j_gene: TRBJ1-6
v_gene: TRBV4-3
CDR3nt: TGCGCCAGCAGCCAATCCCAGGGTCAATCACCCCTCCACTTT
CDR3aa: CASSQSQGQSPLHF

d_gene: TRBD1
abundance: -
j_gene: TRBJ1-1
v_gene: TRBV7-2
CDR3nt: TGTGCCAGCAGCCCCCAGGGGGGCAGGAACACTGAAGCTTTCTTT
CDR3aa: CASSPQGGRNTEAFF

d_gene: -
abundance: -
j_gene: TRBJ2-7
v_gene: TRBV11-2
CDR3nt: TGTGCCAGCAGCTTAGGTACCTACGAGCAGTACTTC
CDR3aa: CASSLGTYEQYF

d_gene: -
abundance: -
j_gene: TRBJ1-5
v_gene: TRBV6-1
CDR3nt: TGTGCCATCACAGGACAGAAGAATCAGCCCCAGCATTTT
CDR3aa: CAITGQKNQPQHF

d_gene: -
abundance: -
j_gene: TRBJ2-5
v_gene: TRBV11-3
CDR3nt: TGTGCCAGCAGTAGGGACCGACTACAAGAGACCCAGTACTTC
CDR3aa: CASSRDRLQETQYF

d_gene: -
abundance: -
j_gene: TRBJ2-5
v_gene: TRBV5-1
CDR3nt: TGCGCCAGCAGCACGGACGGCACACAAGAGACCCAGTACTTC
CDR3aa: CASSTDGTQETQYF

d_gene: -
abundance: -
j_gene: TRBJ1-4
v_gene: TRBV30
CDR3nt: TGTGCCTGGAGTGTACGTGGGGGGGAAAAACTGTTTTTT
CDR3aa: CAWSVRGGEKLFF

d_gene: -
abundance: few
j_gene: TRBJ1-6
v_gene: TRBV10-2
CDR3nt: TGCGCCAGCAGTGTCTCCACTCGGGGAACAGGTGATTCACCCCTCCACTTT
CDR3aa: CASSVSTRGTGDSPLHF

d_gene: -
abundance: -
j_gene: TRBJ2-7
v_gene: TRBV28
CDR3nt: TGTGCCAGCAGTCCCGGGCGGGTTCAGGGCTACGAGCAGTACTTC
CDR3aa: CASSPGRVQGYEQYF

d_gene: -
abundance: -
j_gene: TRBJ1-1
v_gene: TRBV7-3
CDR3nt: TGTGCCAGCAGCTTAAGTCACTTGAACACTGAAGCTTTCTTT
CDR3aa: CASSLSHLNTEAFF

d_gene: -
abundance: -
j_gene: TRBJ2-2
v_gene: TRBV7-6
CDR3nt: TGTGCCAGCAGCTTAGAATACACCGGGGAGCTGTTTTTT
CDR3aa: CASSLEYTGELFF

d_gene: TRBD1
abundance: -
j_gene: TRBJ2-3
v_gene: TRBV27
CDR3nt: TGTGCCAGCAACGGACAGGGGGCGAATACGCAGTATTTT
CDR3aa: CASNGQGANTQYF

d_gene: TRBD1
abundance: -
j_gene: TRBJ1-1
v_gene: TRBV7-9
CDR3nt: TGTGCCAGCAGCTGGGACAGCTACACTGAAGCTTTCTTT
CDR3aa: CASSWDSYTEAFF

d_gene: -
abundance: -
j_gene: TRBJ2-2
v_gene: TRBV25-1
CDR3nt: TGTGCCAGCAGTGAGGCCCTAGGAGCCACCGGGGAGCTGTTTTTT
CDR3aa: CASSEALGATGELFF

d_gene: -
abundance: -
j_gene: TRBJ1-1
v_gene: TRBV6-6
CDR3nt: TGTGCCAGCAGTTACTCCCGGTCAGGGAACACTGAAGCTTTCTTT
CDR3aa: CASSYSRSGNTEAFF

d_gene: -
abundance: -
j_gene: TRBJ2-3
v_gene: TRBV7-2
CDR3nt: TGTGCCAGCAGCTCGCAAGTTTTGGTAGCAGGCTATGATACGCAGTATTTT
CDR3aa: CASSSQVLVAGYDTQYF

d_gene: -
abundance: once
j_gene: TRBJ2-1
v_gene: TRBV19
CDR3nt: TGTGCCAGCCTCCCCAAGGTCTCCTACAATGAGCAGTTCTTC
CDR3aa: CASLPKVSYNEQFF

d_gene: TRBD2
abundance: -
j_gene: TRBJ2-3
v_gene: TRBV9
CDR3nt: TGTGCCAGCAGCGTAGCTACGGGACTAGCGGGAGGGTCAGATACGCAGTATTTT
CDR3aa: CASSVATGLAGGSDTQYF

d_gene: -
abundance: -
j_gene: TRBJ2-5
v_gene: TRBV13
CDR3nt: TGTGCCAGCAGCTTAGAAGGGCGATATACACAAGAGACCCAGTACTTC
CDR3aa: CASSLEGRYTQETQYF

d_gene: -
abundance: -
j_gene: TRBJ2-2
v_gene: TRBV7-3
CDR3nt: TGTGCCAGCAGCTTAAAGGTCCGGGCGAACACCGGGGAGCTGTTTTTT
CDR3aa: CASSLKVRANTGELFF

d_gene: -
abundance: -
j_gene: TRBJ2-7
v_gene: TRBV19
CDR3nt: TGTGCCAGTAGTTTCGGCAGCACCTACGAGCAGTACTTC
CDR3aa: CASSFGSTYEQYF

d_gene: -
abundance: -
j_gene: TRBJ1-1
v_gene: TRBV4-3
CDR3nt: TGCGCCAGCAGCCAAGAGCCAAGAGGGTCCACTGAAGCTTTCTTT
CDR3aa: CASSQEPRGSTEAFF

d_gene: -
abundance: once
j_gene: TRBJ2-1
v_gene: TRBV19
CDR3nt: TGTGCCACCCTAGACCCAAACTACAATGAGCAGTTCTTC
CDR3aa: CATLDPNYNEQFF

d_gene: -
abundance: -
j_gene: TRBJ1-5
v_gene: TRBV5-1
CDR3nt: TGCGCCAGCAGCTTGGAGGTCGATCAGCCCCAGCATTTT
CDR3aa: CASSLEVDQPQHF

d_gene: -
abundance: few
j_gene: TRBJ2-7
v_gene: TRBV9
CDR3nt: TGTGCCAGCAGCGGGGACACCTACGAGCAGTACTTC
CDR3aa: CASSGDTYEQYF

d_gene: -
abundance: -
j_gene: TRBJ1-2
v_gene: TRBV7-2
CDR3nt: TGTGCCAGCAGCTTAGCGGTATCTAGCTATGGCTACACCTTC
CDR3aa: CASSLAVSSYGYTF

d_gene: TRBD2
abundance: -
j_gene: TRBJ2-1
v_gene: TRBV27
CDR3nt: TGTGCCAGCAGTCCGTCCCTAGCGGGAGGGGTCAATGAGCAGTTCTTC
CDR3aa: CASSPSLAGGVNEQFF

d_gene: TRBD1
abundance: -
j_gene: TRBJ2-4
v_gene: TRBV29-1
CDR3nt: TGCAGCGTGGTGGGACAGGGAACCTTAGCCAAAAACATTCAGTACTTC
CDR3aa: CSVVGQGTLAKNIQYF

d_gene: TRBD2
abundance: -
j_gene: TRBJ2-3
v_gene: TRBV7-9
CDR3nt: TGTGCCAGCAGCCCAGGACTAGAAGCAGATACGCAGTATTTT
CDR3aa: CASSPGLEADTQYF

d_gene: TRBD2
abundance: -
j_gene: TRBJ2-3
v_gene: TRBV6-5
CDR3nt: TGTGCCAGCAGTTCGACCGCGGGAGGTACGCAGTATTTT
CDR3aa: CASSSTAGGTQYF

d_gene: -
abundance: -
j_gene: TRBJ2-7
v_gene: TRBV18
CDR3nt: TGTGCCAGCTCACCCTCTGCAGGGGCCTACGAGCAGTACTTC
CDR3aa: CASSPSAGAYEQYF

d_gene: -
abundance: few
j_gene: TRBJ1-2
v_gene: TRBV6-5
CDR3nt: TGTGCCAGCAGTGAGGGGTTATATGGCTACACCTTC
CDR3aa: CASSEGLYGYTF

d_gene: TRBD2
abundance: -
j_gene: TRBJ2-7
v_gene: TRBV4-2
CDR3nt: TGTGCCAGCAGCCAGGCTAGCGGGAGTTTCTACGAGCAGTACTTC
CDR3aa: CASSQASGSFYEQYF

d_gene: -
abundance: few
j_gene: TRBJ2-5
v_gene: TRBV2
CDR3nt: TGTGCCAGCAACCCCGGACGGGTCCAAGAGACCCAGTACTTC
CDR3aa: CASNPGRVQETQYF

d_gene: -
abundance: -
j_gene: TRBJ2-7
v_gene: TRBV28
CDR3nt: TGTGCCAGCAGCCCCCTAGGGCAGGGGAACTACGAGCAGTACTTC
CDR3aa: CASSPLGQGNYEQYF

d_gene: TRBD1
abundance: -
j_gene: TRBJ1-4
v_gene: TRBV5-4
CDR3nt: TGTGCCAGCAGCTCCAGGGGGTACGGTGAAAAACTGTTTTTT
CDR3aa: CASSSRGYGEKLFF